Listed below are T cell receptor beta chains from one sample, sequenced in a study of T cell repertoires in aging, cancer and after chemotherapy. TCRdb re-called the multiplex PCR reads with MiXCR, one entry per CDR3 protein. The table includes 10,000 to 15,000 distinct CDR3 sequences, about a third detected once. Specimen: blood. The receptors here all came from a human donor in good health. The donor label of this sample is uncertain. Each CDR3 is given without its conserved first and last residue. The D gene is left open where the match is weak. Size values are once, few and many counts, or a class for expanded clones, and some rows have none.

j_call | v_call | clone_size | d_call | cdr3_aa
TRBJ1-1 | TRBV19 | few | TRBD1 | ASRQGLNTEAF
TRBJ2-7 | TRBV11-3 | medium-sized | TRBD1 | ASSITGGSSFYEQY
TRBJ2-1 | TRBV6-1 | few | NA | ASSNLGESWNEQF
TRBJ1-5 | TRBV15 | NA | NA | ATSSGGVLYSNQPQH
TRBJ2-5 | TRBV19 | NA | NA | ASNSAGAGGTQY
TRBJ1-5 | TRBV19 | NA | NA | ASTSDRKRQPQH
TRBJ2-5 | TRBV11-3 | NA | NA | ASSSPRGRDEFQETQY
TRBJ2-5 | TRBV12-3/TRBV12-4 | few | TRBD2 | ASTRGGEETQY
TRBJ2-3 | TRBV11-3 | medium-sized | TRBD1 | ASSERQGARNTQY
TRBJ2-1 | TRBV6-1 | NA | NA | ASTRTPELNEQF
TRBJ1-1 | TRBV19 | NA | NA | ASSGGNTEAF
TRBJ2-1 | TRBV12-3/TRBV12-4 | few | TRBD2 | ASSLRLAGGGNEQF
TRBJ2-1 | TRBV19 | few | TRBD2 | ASRGRASYNEQF
TRBJ1-5 | TRBV6-5 | NA | NA | ASSRLGRGYSNQPQH
TRBJ1-5 | TRBV19 | NA | NA | ASRLTGYSNQPQH
TRBJ2-2 | TRBV19 | NA | NA | ASSIDAGSPYTGELF
TRBJ2-2 | TRBV12-3/TRBV12-4 | few | NA | ASSWQGGGNTGELF
TRBJ2-6 | TRBV5-5 | NA | NA | ASSLAGATGANVLT
TRBJ2-5 | TRBV18 | NA | NA | ASSPDSETQY
TRBJ2-7 | TRBV29-1 | medium-sized | TRBD1 | SVVFRDRLTYEQY
TRBJ1-6 | TRBV12-3/TRBV12-4 | few | NA | ASSLGGRTPLH
TRBJ2-3 | TRBV6-5 | NA | NA | ASSYGAAPADTQY
TRBJ2-1 | TRBV15 | NA | TRBD2 | ATSRDLAGGPGEQF
TRBJ2-2 | TRBV29-1 | large | NA | SVTRTGELF
TRBJ2-5 | TRBV30 | NA | NA | AWRSEGKETQY